The 27 T cell receptor beta chains reported below all come from one sample, sequenced in a study of cytomegalovirus exposure and HLA in healthy donors. The PCR made use of 60 Vbeta and 13 Jbeta primers. The assay was immunoSEQ multiplex PCR, and TCRdb's table has in-frame clones only and misses some. The repertoire holds 150,000 to 200,000 clones, roughly 74% seen once, with 1.5% to 2% in the top ten. The sample consisted of PBMCs. Every receptor here comes from a woman in her twenties or thirties in good health and CMV-seronegative.

V usage is TRBV7-6 and J usage is TRBJ2-1; the D gene is possibly TRBD2 (7 bases). The length of the CDR3 is 16 residues. CDR1 SGHVS and CDR2 FNYEAQ come from the germline V gene. Trimming removed 1 base from V and 4 bases from J, with 14 bases in between. CDR3 DNA: TGTGCCAGCAGCTTAGTTGGGGGGGCCTCTTACAATGAGCAGTTCTTC. Protein: CASSLVGGASYNEQFF.

V gene TRBV4-2 combines with J gene TRBJ2-6, with a weak D call TRBD2 (6 bases). V was pared by 8 bases and J by 2 bases, with 22 bases between. This CDR3 has 18 residues. Germline V gives CDR1 LGHNA, CDR2 YNFKEQ. CDR3 protein: CASDRQHRTGAGANVLTF. CDR3 coding DNA: TGTGCCAGCGACCGCCAACACCGGACGGGGGCTGGGGCCAACGTCCTGACTTTC.

V gene TRBV27 combines with J gene TRBJ2-7; 9 positions agree with TRBD2. Germline V gene sequence: CDR1 MNHEY, CDR2 SMNVEV (reference sequence). This CDR3 comprises 14 residues. V was pared by 3 bases and J by 4 bases, with 4 bases of the junction left unmatched. The CDR3 is CASSFGSGSYEQYF. DNA for the CDR3: TGTGCCAGCAGTTTCGGTAGCGGGAGTTACGAGCAGTACTTC.

In its sample, this clone was seen once. The chain uses TRBV5-6 and TRBJ2-7; D gene unclear. In germline, CDR1 is SGHDT, CDR2 YYEEEE. The CDR3 covers 15 residues. Trimming removed 4 bases at V and 3 bases at J, with 17 bases between. The CDR3 nucleotides read TGTGCCAGCAGCGCGTCTACCGAACTTAACTACGAGCAGTACTTC. This encodes CASSASTELNYEQYF.

A note on this clone: At one end the junction does not follow the germline gene, possibly because of a read error. The rearrangement links TRBV7-9 to TRBJ1-6; a possible D gene is TRBD1 (5 bases). Germline assignment: CDR1 SEHNR and CDR2 FQNEAQ (reference sequence). The CDR3 consists of 18 residues. This chain's CDR3 is CSSSSRPGTSSYNSPLHF. The CDR3 DNA reads TGTTCCAGCAGCTCCCGCCCCGGGACTTCATCTTATAATTCACCCCTCCACTTT.

This clone came up a few times. The chain combines TRBV7-8 with TRBJ2-7, with 8 bases identical to TRBD1. There are 18 residues in the CDR3. Germline CDR1 is SGHVS and CDR2 is FQNEAQ. V lost 1 base, J lost 0 bases, and 11 bases stayed unmatched. The CDR3 loop reads CASSLVVRGQAVSYEQYF. The CDR3 nucleotides are TGTGCCAGCAGCTTAGTGGTCAGGGGACAGGCAGTCTCCTACGAGCAGTACTTC.

The chain joins TRBV2 to TRBJ2-3, with 9 nucleotides matching TRBD2. After removal of 4 bases from V and 6 bases from J, the junction contained 11 bases not matched to a gene. CDR3 length equals 16 residues. Germline-derived CDR1 and CDR2 are SNHLY and FYNNEI. The CDR3, as DNA: TGTGCCAGCAGTGGGGGTAGCGGGGGCTACGGGGATACGCAGTATTTT. Encoded protein: CASSGGSGGYGDTQYF.

The chain is built from TRBV29-1 and TRBJ2-3; 13 bases align to TRBD2. V was pared by 1 base and J by 2 bases, with 6 bases of the junction left unmatched. This CDR3 has 17 residues. CDR1 SQVTM and CDR2 ANQGSEA come from the germline V gene. In DNA, the CDR3 is TGCAGCGTTGAAGCGACTAGCGGGGGGCCAATCACAGATACGCAGTATTTT. Its translation is CSVEATSGGPITDTQYF.

The rearrangement links TRBV27 to TRBJ2-5; D uncertain. The end of the DNA fits TRBJ2-7 better, so the J call may be wrong. Germline CDR1 reads MNHEY; CDR2 reads SMNVEV (reference sequence). This CDR3 has 15 residues. The CDR3, as DNA: TGTGCCAGCAGCCCAACTGAGGAACTCTCCTACGAGCAGTACTTC. This sequence encodes CASSPTEELSYEQYF.

The gene calls are TRBV6-6 and TRBJ2-4, with 7 bases fitting TRBD2. The germline V gene has CDR1 MNHNY and CDR2 SVGAGI (reference sequence). The ends lost 5 bases at V and 0 bases at J; junction bases unmatched: 4. This CDR3 is built from 15 residues. DNA for the CDR3: TGTGCCAGCAGTCCTAGCGGCCGAGCCAAAAACATTCAGTACTTC. Translation: CASSPSGRAKNIQYF.

The rearrangement uses TRBV12-5 and TRBJ2-7; D gene unclear. The CDR3 consists of 14 residues. The ends were cut back, 6 bases at V and 1 base at J, with 13 bases in the middle. CDR1 and CDR2 (germline): LGHNT, FRNRAP. The CDR3 loop reads CASGSPDKSYEQYF. The CDR3 DNA is TGTGCTAGTGGGTCTCCAGACAAATCCTACGAGCAGTACTTC.

Comment on this clone: This CDR3 fails to terminate in the conserved phenylalanine or tryptophan, so it likely reflects a read error. It is unclear where the CDR3 begins or ends on the DNA, so no DNA is shown, and the CDR3 is as TCRdb lists it. CDR3 sequence reads: CASSLAGGTGIFS. This chain links TRBV5-6 with TRBJ1-2; the table's D call, TRBD1, was not checked against the DNA. Germline-derived CDR1 and CDR2 are SGHDT and YYEEEE. The CDR3 numbers 13 amino acids, ends counted.

The chain carries TRBV18 and TRBJ2-1; TRBD2 matches 14 bases. The CDR3 covers 16 residues. V dropped 1 base and J dropped 5; count of bases not matched to a gene: 1. Germline lookup yields CDR1 KGHSH and CDR2 LQKENI. The chain's CDR3 is CASSPRTSGGNNEQFF. The CDR3 DNA follows: TGTGCCAGCTCACCACGGACTAGCGGGGGGAACAATGAGCAGTTCTTC.

The rearrangement links TRBV5-1 to TRBJ1-6; D gene uncertain. The CDR3 runs 16 residues. Germline V gene data show CDR1 as SGHRS and CDR2 as YFSETQ. The ends were cut back, 1 base at V and 2 bases at J, with 10 bases in the middle. CDR3 protein: CASSLRGSAYNSPLHF. The CDR3 coding sequence is TGCGCCAGCAGCTTGAGAGGGAGCGCCTATAATTCACCCCTCCACTTT.

This clone was seen a handful of times. The chain employs TRBV6-6 and TRBJ2-7; possible D gene TRBD1, 5 bases. In germline, CDR1 is MNHNY, CDR2 SVGAGI (reference sequence). CDR3 length: 12 amino acids. V shed 6 bases and J shed 6 bases, with 12 bases lying between them. The CDR3 DNA reads as TGTGCCAGCAGAACCCAGGGCACCGAGCAGTACTTC. This sequence encodes CASRTQGTEQYF.

This clone was detected only once. The chain couples TRBV5-4 to TRBJ2-3; possible D gene TRBD2, 6 bases. Trimming cost V 2 bases and J 4 bases, with 14 bases left between them. Germline V gene lookup returns CDR1 SGHNT and CDR2 YYREEE (reference sequence). The CDR3 contains 15 residues. CDR3 sequence reads: CASSFRREGADTQYF. For the CDR3, the DNA is TGTGCCAGCAGCTTTAGGAGGGAAGGGGCAGATACGCAGTATTTT.

The rearrangement links TRBV5-6 to TRBJ2-2; D perhaps matches TRBD2 (6 bases). The CDR3 extends over 16 amino acids. Trimming shortened V by 0 bases and J by 4 bases, and 13 bases separated the two germline ends. The V gene's germline CDR1 is SGHDT and CDR2 YYEEEE. The CDR3 is CASSLAAEGGTGELFF. CDR3 nucleotides: TGTGCCAGCAGCTTGGCCGCTGAGGGAGGCACCGGGGAGCTGTTTTTT.

This clone was observed a few times. This rearrangement joins TRBV6-5 to TRBJ2-3, with 8 bases matching TRBD1. V dropped 5 bases and J dropped 5; count of bases not matched to a gene: 6. The germline V gene has CDR1 MNHEY and CDR2 SVGAGI. This CDR3 spans 14 amino acids. DNA of the CDR3: TGTGCCAGCAGTGGACAGGGACGGGGAGATACGCAGTATTTT. Amino acids: CASSGQGRGDTQYF.

The chain recombines TRBV27 with TRBJ2-1; TRBD1 matches at 7 bases. V lost 3 bases, J lost 6 bases, and 5 bases stayed unmatched. Germline CDR1 MNHEY, CDR2 SMNVEV (reference sequence). This CDR3 is 14 amino acids long. As DNA, the CDR3 is TGTGCCAGCAGTTTTGACAGGGTACGCAATGAGCAGTTCTTC. Translated, it gives CASSFDRVRNEQFF.

The CDR3 region is CAWGQNYNEQFF. CDR3 nucleotides: TGTGCCTGGGGACAGAATTACAATGAGCAGTTCTTC. The V gene is TRBV30, the J gene TRBJ2-1; a weak D match, TRBD1 (6 bases). The CDR3 is 12 amino acids. Germline V gene sequence: CDR1 GTSNPN, CDR2 SVGIG (reference sequence). V lost 5 bases, J lost 4 bases, and 9 bases lay in between. The variable domain in full, completed from reference TRBV30 and TRBJ2-1, reads SQTIHQWPATLVQPVGSPLSLECTVEGTSNPNLYWYRQAAGRGLQLLFYSVGIGQISSEVPQNLSASRPQDRQFILSSKKLLLSDSGFYLCAWGQNYNEQFFGPGTRLTVL.

The chain combines TRBV5-1 with TRBJ1-2, with 7 nucleotides matching TRBD1. The CDR3 is 14 residues long. The V gene end was trimmed by 0 bases and the J gene end by 10 bases; junction bases not matched to a gene: 9. Per germline, CDR1 SGHRS and CDR2 YFSETQ. The CDR3 loop reads CASSLGGGEVDYTF. CDR3 nucleotide sequence: TGCGCCAGCAGCTTGGGAGGGGGCGAGGTAGACTACACCTTC.

The chain has TRBV5-4 and TRBJ2-3; no clear D. Germline CDR1 is SGHNT and CDR2 is YYREEE (reference sequence). The CDR3 sequence is 13 residues long. The ends were cut back, 0 bases at V and 4 bases at J, with 6 bases in the middle. CDR3: CASSLVAADTQYF. Written as DNA, the CDR3 is TGTGCCAGCAGCTTGGTGGCCGCAGATACGCAGTATTTT.

In this sample, this clone turned up a few times. The genes are TRBV9 and TRBJ2-5, with TRBD2 matching 7 bases. The germline V gene encodes CDR1 SGDLS and CDR2 YYNGEE. The ends lost 4 bases at V and 4 bases at J; junction bases unmatched: 7. There are 14 residues in the CDR3. The CDR3 DNA follows: TGTGCCAGCAGCTCCGGGAGGAGAGTAGAGACCCAGTACTTC. Its translation is CASSSGRRVETQYF.

V gene TRBV29-1 combines with J gene TRBJ1-3, with D perhaps TRBD1 (5 bases). CDR1 is SQVTM and CDR2 is ANQGSEA in the germline V gene. This CDR3 is 16 amino acids long. V lost 0 bases and J 0 bases, leaving 12 bases between the germline ends. CDR3 coding DNA: TGCAGCGTTGAAGAGGGTTGGGGCCCCTCTGGAAACACCATATATTTT. Encoded protein: CSVEEGWGPSGNTIYF.

The chain employs TRBV5-8 and TRBJ1-2, with a weak D call TRBD1 (5 bases). The length of the CDR3 is 18 residues. V dropped 3 bases and J dropped 4 bases, with 25 bases sitting between them. CDR1 and CDR2 (germline): SGHTS, YDEGEE. The CDR3 DNA reads as TGTGCCAGCAGCTCGGTACATCGGGGGACGGAGCGGATCTATGGCTACACCTTC. Its protein product is CASSSVHRGTERIYGYTF.

The V and J genes are TRBV7-3 and TRBJ1-1, with 8 positions matching TRBD1. Germline V gene data show CDR1 as SGHTA and CDR2 as FQGTGA. This CDR3 region has 13 residues. J gave up 7 bases and V 3 bases, and 4 bases lay outside the gene matches. CDR3 bases: TGTGCCAGCAGCTTTGGACAGGGCAGTGAAGCTTTCTTT. Amino acid sequence: CASSFGQGSEAFF.

This clone has a handful of counts. This chain connects TRBV6-1 to TRBJ1-5, with 9 nucleotides matching TRBD1. V lost 2 bases, J lost 4 bases, and 6 bases stayed unmatched. The CDR3 is made up of 16 amino acids. Germline CDR1 reads MNHNS; CDR2 reads SASEGT. CDR3 in DNA: TGTGCCAGCAGTGAATGGACAGGGGTTTCGAATCAGCCCCAGCATTTT. It yields the protein CASSEWTGVSNQPQHF.